One sample yielded the 21 T cell receptor beta chains listed below, sequenced in a study of long-term antiretroviral therapy in people with HIV. Samples were assayed with immunoSEQ v3.0 at survey level. Clones were read by immunoSEQ multiplex PCR, and TCRdb kept only the in-frame ones, dropping some. The sample yields about 35,000 clones, 70% to 90% seen once. The specimen comprised unsorted PBMCs, sampled 2.2 years after starting antiretroviral therapy. These TCRs come from a man in his late teens or twenties with HIV.

This clone was detected only once. The V gene is TRBV11-1, the J gene TRBJ2-2, with no clear D. CDR3 size: 13 residues. Looked up from germline, CDR1 is SGHAT and CDR2 is FQDESV (reference sequence). V lost 5 bases to trimming and J lost 5 bases, with 9 bases between them. Written as DNA, the CDR3 is TGTGCCAGCAGCCCTTTGTATACCGGGGAGCTGTTTTTT. Amino acid sequence: CASSPLYTGELFF.

The CDR3 DNA reads as TGTGCCAGCATGACAGGGAACTATGGCTACACCTTC. The encoded protein is CASMTGNYGYTF. The chain employs TRBV28 and TRBJ1-2; 7 bases align to TRBD1. V lost 7 bases and J lost 2; bases outside the gene matches: 1. Per the germline V gene, CDR1 is MDHEN and CDR2 is SYDVKM. The CDR3 spans 12 residues.

This clone came up once. A junction boundary mismatches the germline segment, possibly from a read error. This chain joins TRBV28 and TRBJ1-5; D unresolved. Germline-derived CDR1 and CDR2 are MDHEN and SYDVKM. CDR3 length equals 13 residues. The DNA of the CDR3 is TGTGCCAGCCGTTTTACTATTCATCAGCCCCAGCATTTT. Translating it yields CASRFTIHQPQHF. Together with reference TRBV28 and TRBJ1-5, the CDR3 gives the full variable domain: DVKVTQSSRYLVKRTGEKVFLECVQDMDHENMFWYRQDPGLGLRLIYFSYDVKMKEKGDIPEGYSVSREKKERFSLILESASTNQTSMYLCASRFTIHQPQHFGDGTRLSIL.

V usage is TRBV4-1 and J usage is TRBJ1-2; the match to TRBD1 covers 10 bases. CDR3 length equals 16 residues. J lost 2 bases, V lost 4 bases, and 7 bases had no gene match. Germline loops: CDR1 MGHRA, CDR2 YSYEKL. The CDR3 DNA is TGCGCCAGCAGCCCGCCCTGGACAGGGGGGAACTATGGCTACACCTTC. It is translated as CASSPPWTGGNYGYTF.

The V and J genes are TRBV7-9 and TRBJ2-7; TRBD2 might be the D (6 bases). V was cut by 2 bases and J by 3 bases, with 14 bases left in between. Germline CDR1 and CDR2: SEHNR and FQNEAQ (reference sequence). The CDR3 loop spans 15 amino acids. CDR3 loop: CASSLLAGPDYEQYF. DNA for the CDR3: TGTGCCAGCAGCTTACTTGCGGGGCCCGACTACGAGCAGTACTTC.

The genes are TRBV28 and TRBJ2-5, with D unresolved. This CDR3 contains 13 residues. V gave up 2 bases and J gave up 7 bases, with 11 bases separating them. Germline CDR1 reads MDHEN; CDR2 reads SYDVKM. DNA of the CDR3: TGTGCCAGCAGTTTACCGGCCTCGGGGACCCAGTACTTC. Amino acid sequence: CASSLPASGTQYF.

The genes are TRBV30 and TRBJ1-6, with 10 bases that match TRBD1. Germline assignment: CDR1 GTSNPN and CDR2 SVGIG (reference sequence). Losses at the gene ends were 7 bases for V and 8 bases for J; bases not matched to a gene: 5. The CDR3 runs 13 residues. Here the CDR3 DNA reads TGTGCCTTACGACAGGGGGCGGATTCACCCCTCCACTTT. Translating it yields CALRQGADSPLHF.

The CDR3 DNA is TGTGCCAGCAGTGAGGCTCCCGGGACTAGCGGGGGGGCCCCCTACGAGCAGTACTTC. Its protein product is CASSEAPGTSGGAPYEQYF. The V gene is TRBV6-1, the J gene TRBJ2-7; 16 positions match TRBD2. With 3 bases clipped from V and 2 bases from J, the junction kept 10 bases outside the gene matches. There are 19 residues in the CDR3. Germline CDR1 and CDR2: MNHNS and SASEGT.

This chain joins TRBV19 and TRBJ1-4; TRBD1 matches 7 bases. The CDR3 spans 15 residues. From germline, CDR1 is LNHDA and CDR2 SQIVND (reference sequence). V trimming: 5 bases; J trimming: 6 bases; junction bases outside the gene matches: 9. The DNA of the CDR3 is TGTGCCAGTAGTTCCCAAGGGGGCGCGGATGAAAAACTGTTTTTT. Translation gives CASSSQGGADEKLFF.

In its sample, this clone was seen a few times. The CDR3 sequence: CATSVDSNQPQHF. The CDR3 nucleotides are TGTGCCACCAGCGTGGATTCAAATCAGCCCCAGCATTTT. The rearrangement uses TRBV10-3 and TRBJ1-5; D is ambiguous. Germline assignment: CDR1 ENHRY and CDR2 SYGVKD. There are 13 residues in the CDR3. Trimming removed 10 bases from V and 4 bases from J, with 14 bases in between.

The chain carries TRBV7-2 and TRBJ1-2, with 8 bases lining up with TRBD1. With V trimmed by 6 bases and J by 5 bases, 14 bases remained unmatched. CDR3 size: 16 residues. CDR1 is SGHTA and CDR2 is FQGNSA in the germline V gene. CDR3 protein: CASSLGQGFYGYGYTF. The CDR3 DNA follows: TGTGCCAGCAGTCTAGGACAGGGCTTCTATGGGTATGGCTACACCTTC. Looking up the rest from reference TRBV7-2 and TRBJ1-2 gives the full variable domain: GAGVSQSPSNKVTEKGKDVELRCDPISGHTALYWYRQSLGQGLEFLIYFQGNSAPDKSGLPSDRFSAERTGGSVSTLTIQRTQQEDSAVYLCASSLGQGFYGYGYTFGSGTRLTVV.

The chain joins TRBV6-6 to TRBJ2-5, with 7 bases matching TRBD1. Germline CDR1 reads MNHNY; CDR2 reads SVGAGI (reference sequence). The CDR3 has 13 amino acids. Germline trimming cut 2 bases from V and 3 bases from J; bases unmatched to any gene: 0. The CDR3 coding sequence is TGTGCCAGCAGTTACGACAGGGAAGAGACCCAGTACTTC. Amino acids: CASSYDREETQYF.

The chain employs TRBV15 and TRBJ2-3; 8 nucleotides line up with TRBD1. CDR1 and CDR2 (germline): LNHNV, YYDKDF (reference sequence). Trimming took 3 bases from V and 1 from J; bases not matched to a gene: 0. This CDR3 spans 14 amino acids. CDR3 loop: CATSRDRGTDTQYF. In DNA, the CDR3 is TGTGCCACCAGCAGGGACAGGGGCACAGATACGCAGTATTTT. Together with reference TRBV15 and TRBJ2-3, the CDR3 gives the full variable domain: DAMVIQNPRYQVTQFGKPVTLSCSQTLNHNVMYWYQQKSSQAPKLLFHYYDKDFNNEADTPDNFQSRRPNTSFCFLDIRSPGLGDTAMYLCATSRDRGTDTQYFGPGTRLTVL.

The chain is built from TRBV7-2 and TRBJ2-3; D may be TRBD1 (6 bases). This CDR3 has 15 amino acids. Germline V gene data show CDR1 as SGHTA and CDR2 as FQGNSA. V lost 7 bases and J lost 0, with 14 bases in between. CDR3 region: CASIGRGQSTDTQYF. The CDR3 DNA reads as TGTGCCAGCATCGGTCGCGGACAGAGCACAGATACGCAGTATTTT.

The rearrangement joins TRBV18 to TRBJ1-4, with D maybe TRBD1 (6 bases). The V end lost 4 bases, the J end lost 7 bases, and 16 bases lay between the germline ends. Germline-derived CDR1 and CDR2 are KGHSH and LQKENI. CDR3 length: 15 residues. The CDR3 reads CASSLAQGLAEKLFF. The CDR3 region has the DNA TGTGCCAGCTCACTGGCACAGGGTTTAGCTGAAAAACTGTTTTTT.

In its sample, this clone was seen once. This sequence joins TRBV2 and TRBJ2-7; 7 positions match TRBD2. Germline CDR1 reads SNHLY; CDR2 reads FYNNEI. The CDR3 has 12 amino acids. V lost 6 bases to trimming and J lost 7 bases; unmatched junction nucleotides: 6. The CDR3 sequence is CASRRGSEEQYF. In DNA form, the CDR3 reads TGTGCCAGCAGGCGGGGGTCGGAAGAGCAGTACTTC.

The V call is TRBV21-1, the J call TRBJ2-3; TRBD1 is the table's D call, not checked against the DNA. TRBV21-1 counts as a pseudogene. The length of the CDR3 is 16 residues. The CDR3 DNA reads as TGTGCCAGCAGCAAAGAGACCAGGGGACGGCCAGATACGCAGTATTTT. It encodes CASSKETRGRPDTQYF.

This rearrangement joins TRBV27 to TRBJ2-1; D remains ambiguous. Germline V gene data show CDR1 as MNHEY and CDR2 as SMNVEV (reference sequence). V gave up 3 bases and J gave up 3 bases, with 6 bases separating them. The CDR3 consists of 13 residues. This CDR3 is CASSFDGYNEQFF. CDR3 coding DNA: TGTGCCAGCAGTTTTGACGGCTACAATGAGCAGTTCTTC.

The V call is TRBV7-9, the J call TRBJ2-2, with D hard to call. The CDR3 is made up of 14 amino acids. Germline CDR1 is SEHNR and CDR2 is FQNEAQ (reference sequence). Trimming removed 2 bases from V and 6 bases from J, with 10 bases in between. The CDR3 DNA sequence: TGTGCCAGCAGCTTATTTGGTGGGGCCGGGGAGCTGTTTTTT. The encoded protein is CASSLFGGAGELFF.

The chain recombines TRBV28 with TRBJ2-7; D perhaps matches TRBD1 (6 bases). The germline V and J ends were trimmed by 9 bases and 0 bases, with 12 bases remaining between them. Germline CDR1 is MDHEN and CDR2 is SYDVKM. This CDR3 region has 13 residues. The CDR3 bases are TGTGCCAGTCTCACAGGGTACTCCTACGAGCAGTACTTC. Its translation: CASLTGYSYEQYF.

The chain joins TRBV9 to TRBJ2-5, with 10 bases aligning to TRBD1. CDR3 length equals 14 residues. Germline V lookup: CDR1 SGDLS, CDR2 YYNGEE. J gave up 4 bases and V 3 bases, and 3 bases lay outside the gene matches. The CDR3 protein is CASSGRQGAETQYF. Here the CDR3 DNA reads TGTGCCAGCAGCGGCAGACAGGGGGCAGAGACCCAGTACTTC.